This TCR beta chain appears in the sequencing data of a study of Graves' ophthalmopathy and Graves' hyperthyroidism. Ten or more counts support this clonotype. CDR3 regions of TCR beta were amplified from RNA transcripts. RT-PCR in the first round used HTBI primers; a second-round multiplex PCR followed. One entry per CDR3 protein, called by TCRdb with MiXCR from the multiplex PCR reads. Among about 620,000 distinct CDR3 sequences listed, approximately 21% were seen once. Germline CDR1 is KGHSH and CDR2 is LQKENI. Trimming cost V 5 bases and J 5 bases; bases outside gene matches: 10. CDR3 length: 15 amino acids.

Sample: peripheral blood. This receptor was obtained from a woman in her late teens or twenties with stable Graves' hyperthyroidism. Some clones in this sample may be carry-over from other donors' samples. The chain combines TRBV18 with TRBJ2-5; TRBD2 matches at 8 bases. The DNA for the CDR3 is TGTGCCAGCTCAAAAGCGGGGGCTAACTTGGAGACCCAGTACTTC. Translated, it gives CASSKAGANLETQYF.